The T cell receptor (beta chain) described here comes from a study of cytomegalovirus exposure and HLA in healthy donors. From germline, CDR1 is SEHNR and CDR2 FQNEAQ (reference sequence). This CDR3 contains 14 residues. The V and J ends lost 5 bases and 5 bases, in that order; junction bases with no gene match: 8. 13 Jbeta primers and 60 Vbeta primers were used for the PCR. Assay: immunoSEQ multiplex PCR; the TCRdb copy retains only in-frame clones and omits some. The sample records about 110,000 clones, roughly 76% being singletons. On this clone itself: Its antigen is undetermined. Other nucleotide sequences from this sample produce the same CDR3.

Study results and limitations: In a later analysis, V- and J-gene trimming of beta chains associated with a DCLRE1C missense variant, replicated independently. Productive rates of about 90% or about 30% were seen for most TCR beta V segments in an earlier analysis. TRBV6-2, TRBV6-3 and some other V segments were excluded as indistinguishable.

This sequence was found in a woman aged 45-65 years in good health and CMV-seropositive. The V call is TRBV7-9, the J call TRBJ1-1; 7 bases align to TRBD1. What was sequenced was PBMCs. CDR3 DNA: TGTGCCAGCAGCCCGCGACAGGGAGATACTGAAGCTTTCTTT. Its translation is CASSPRQGDTEAFF.